This T cell receptor beta chain originates from a study of PD-1 blockade in classical Hodgkin lymphoma. Study-wide results and limits: With CD4+ cells, TCR diversity rose significantly by C4D1, but not with CD8+ cells.

Libraries were prepared by immunoSEQ multiplex PCR; TCRdb keeps only in-frame clonotypes and omits some of them. The sample consists of tens of thousands of clones, about 80% of them appearing once. Germline V gene data show CDR1 as SGHRS and CDR2 as YFSETQ. V lost 5 bases to trimming and J lost 3 bases, with 14 bases between them. This CDR3 has 15 residues. The time point: cycle 4 day 1 (C4D1), after 5 to 7 weeks of nivolumab. Every single patient, without exception, relapsed after autologous stem cell transplantation, and brentuximab vedotin exposure varied. This clone was picked up one time. The antigen is undetermined.

This clonotype was sampled from a human donor with classical Hodgkin lymphoma. Source: peripheral blood mononuclear cells (PBMCs), taken before the fourth cycle of nivolumab. This chain connects TRBV5-1 to TRBJ2-2, with a weak D call TRBD1 (6 bases). The CDR3 is CASRPQQGYTGELFF. In DNA, the CDR3 is TGCGCCAGCAGACCCCAACAGGGATACACCGGGGAGCTGTTTTTT.